This T cell receptor (beta chain) was found in a study of technical replicates of blood from a few donors. This CDR3 has 15 amino acids. The germline V gene has CDR1 SGHTA and CDR2 FQGNSA. Deletions cut 6 bases from V and 6 bases from J, with 18 bases between. Assay used: immunoSEQ multiplex PCR; TCRdb lists only in-frame clones, some missing. The sample comprises under 85,000 clones, 85% to 95% of which are singletons, and approximately 0.37% rests with the top ten. The sample holds one count of this clone. The receptor was derived from a human donor in good health. The sample taken for sequencing was T cells isolated from PBMCs. V is TRBV7-2 and J is TRBJ2-1; tentatively, D is TRBD1 (6 bases). CDR3 sequence reads: CASRHRDHPSNEQFF. CDR3 bases: TGTGCCAGCAGGCACAGGGACCACCCAAGCAATGAGCAGTTCTTC.